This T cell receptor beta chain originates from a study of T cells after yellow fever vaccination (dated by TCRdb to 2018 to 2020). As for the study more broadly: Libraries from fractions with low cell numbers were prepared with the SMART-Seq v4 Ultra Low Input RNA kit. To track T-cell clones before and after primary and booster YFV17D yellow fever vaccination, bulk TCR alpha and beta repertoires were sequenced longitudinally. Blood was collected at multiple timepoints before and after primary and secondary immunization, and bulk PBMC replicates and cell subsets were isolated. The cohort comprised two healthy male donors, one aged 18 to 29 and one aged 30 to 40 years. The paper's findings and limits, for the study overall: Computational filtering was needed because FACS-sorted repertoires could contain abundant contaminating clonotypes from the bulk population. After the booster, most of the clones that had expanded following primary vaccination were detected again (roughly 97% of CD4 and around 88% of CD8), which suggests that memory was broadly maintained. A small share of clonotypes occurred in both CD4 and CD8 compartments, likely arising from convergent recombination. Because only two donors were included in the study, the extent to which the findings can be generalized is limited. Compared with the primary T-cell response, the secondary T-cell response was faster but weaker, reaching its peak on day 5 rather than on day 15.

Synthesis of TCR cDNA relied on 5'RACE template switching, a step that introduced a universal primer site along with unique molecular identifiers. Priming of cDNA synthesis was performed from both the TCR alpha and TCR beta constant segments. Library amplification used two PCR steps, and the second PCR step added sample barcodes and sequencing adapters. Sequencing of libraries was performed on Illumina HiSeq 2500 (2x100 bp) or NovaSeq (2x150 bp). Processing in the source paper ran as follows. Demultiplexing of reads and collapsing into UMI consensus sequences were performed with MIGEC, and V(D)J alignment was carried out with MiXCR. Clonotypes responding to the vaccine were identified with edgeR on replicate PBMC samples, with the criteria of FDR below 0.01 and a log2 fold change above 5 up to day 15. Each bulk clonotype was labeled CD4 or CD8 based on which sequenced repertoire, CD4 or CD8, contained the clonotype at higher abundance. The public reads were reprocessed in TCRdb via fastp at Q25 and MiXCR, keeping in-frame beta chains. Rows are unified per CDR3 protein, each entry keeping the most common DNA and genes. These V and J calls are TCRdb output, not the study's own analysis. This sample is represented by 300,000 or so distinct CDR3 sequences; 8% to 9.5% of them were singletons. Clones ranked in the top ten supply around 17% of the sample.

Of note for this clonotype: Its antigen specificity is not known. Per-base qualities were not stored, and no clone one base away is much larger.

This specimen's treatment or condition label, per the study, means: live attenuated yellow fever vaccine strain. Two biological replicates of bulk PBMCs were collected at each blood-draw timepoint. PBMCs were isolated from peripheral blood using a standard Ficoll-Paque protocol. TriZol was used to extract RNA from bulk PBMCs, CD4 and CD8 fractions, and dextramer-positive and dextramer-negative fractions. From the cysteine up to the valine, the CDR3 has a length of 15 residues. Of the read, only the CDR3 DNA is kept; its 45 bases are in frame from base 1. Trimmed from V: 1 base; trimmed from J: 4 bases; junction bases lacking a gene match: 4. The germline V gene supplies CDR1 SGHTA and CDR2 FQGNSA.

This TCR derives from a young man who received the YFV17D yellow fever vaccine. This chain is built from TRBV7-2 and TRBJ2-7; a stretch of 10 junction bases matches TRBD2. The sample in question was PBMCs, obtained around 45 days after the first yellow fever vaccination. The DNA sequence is TGTGCCAGCAGCTTAGAAGCGGGGGGGCCATACGAGCAGTACGTC. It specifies CASSLEAGGPYEQYV.